This T cell receptor beta chain was retrieved from a study of response to subunit inactivated influenza vaccine (dated by TCRdb to 2017 to 2018). In terms of the full investigation: Deep quantitative T cell receptor repertoire profiling was used in the study to track responses to a trivalent subunit inactivated influenza vaccine. On the study overall, not on this receptor specifically: According to the authors, only a limited number of new T cells may be recruited by each seasonal influenza vaccination.

The germline V gene sets CDR1 to SGHRS and CDR2 to YFSETQ. The CDR3 contains 16 residues, cysteine and phenylalanine counted. The retained sequence is limited to the CDR3, 48 bases, with the frame set at the first base. A word on this clonotype: The antigen it recognizes is unknown. At one end, the junction sequence differs from germline, possibly due to a read error.

Libraries were built with RT-PCR. The sample was run on an Illumina HiSeq 2500. TCRdb took the public reads, trimmed them with fastp at Q25, ran MiXCR for clone calling and kept in-frame beta chains. Here each entry gathers all rows of one CDR3 protein and keeps the most common genes and DNA. This sample holds about 500,000 distinct CDR3 sequences; about 17% were observed only once. Less than 4% of the sample comes from the top ten. This receptor was obtained from a man between 50 and 75 years old who received an inactivated influenza vaccine. Donor details come from another sample of the same person, matched by shared clones. This chain is built from TRBV5-1 and TRBJ2-2; the junction holds 9 bases that match TRBD1. Sequencing was performed on CD4+ T cells sorted from PBMCs, taken 23 months after vaccination. The CDR3 amino acid sequence is: CASSSIGQGNAGELFF. The nucleotide sequence reads TGCGCCAGCAGCTCGATCGGACAGGGGAACGCCGGGGAGCTGTTTTTT.